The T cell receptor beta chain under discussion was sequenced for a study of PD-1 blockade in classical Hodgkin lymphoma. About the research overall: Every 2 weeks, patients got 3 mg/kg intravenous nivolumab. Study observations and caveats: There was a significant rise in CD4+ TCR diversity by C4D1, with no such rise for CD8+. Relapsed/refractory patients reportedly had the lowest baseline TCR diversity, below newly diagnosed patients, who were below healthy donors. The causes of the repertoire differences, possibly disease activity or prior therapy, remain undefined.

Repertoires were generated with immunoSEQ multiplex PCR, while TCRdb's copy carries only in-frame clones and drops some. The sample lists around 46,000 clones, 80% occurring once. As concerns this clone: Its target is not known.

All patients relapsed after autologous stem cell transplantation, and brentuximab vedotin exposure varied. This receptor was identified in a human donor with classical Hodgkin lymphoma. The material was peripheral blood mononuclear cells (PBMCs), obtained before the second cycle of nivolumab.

The CDR3 reads CASSSGGRVYTGELFF. The CDR3 DNA sequence: TGTGCCAGCAGTTCCGGGGGGCGAGTATACACCGGGGAGCTGTTTTTT. The chain joins TRBV6-5 to TRBJ2-2; D perhaps matches TRBD2 (7 bases). The CDR3 spans 16 residues. Per germline, CDR1 MNHEY and CDR2 SVGAGI. Trimming left V 4 bases short and J 3 bases short, with 15 bases between.